This is a list of T cell receptor beta chains from one sample in a study of tumor and adjacent non-tumor tissue in lung cancer. TCRdb fed the multiplex PCR reads into MiXCR, producing one record per CDR3 protein. The sample has around 75,000 distinct CDR3 sequences; about two thirds are singletons. The material sequenced was distant non-tumor lung tissue. All receptors come from a woman aged 45-59 years with non-small cell lung cancer. Both conserved end residues are part of each CDR3. Each record gives: clone size, J gene, V gene, D gene, CDR3 protein, CDR3 DNA. A D gene is named only where the DNA matches it firmly. Clone size is shown for a subset of rows, as once, few, many or a class of expanded clone.

once,TRBJ2-7,TRBV11-2,NA,CASTDGAGTDGQHYF,TGTGCCAGCACCGATGGGGCGGGAACCGATGGGCAACACTACTTC
NA,TRBJ2-3,TRBV7-2,NA,CASSLREPELDTQYF,TGTGCCAGCAGTTTAAGGGAGCCCGAGCTAGATACGCAGTATTTT
NA,TRBJ2-7,TRBV4-3,NA,CASSQGLGGLIHKQYF,TGCGCCAGCAGCCAAGGTCTCGGGGGACTTATCCACAAGCAGTACTTC
few,TRBJ2-1,TRBV28,TRBD2,CASSSLSGRYNNEQFF,TGTGCCAGCAGTTCACTGAGCGGGAGGTACAACAATGAGCAGTTCTTC
NA,TRBJ2-5,TRBV12-3/TRBV12-4,NA,CASSLGVRKETQYF,TGTGCCAGCAGTTTAGGGGTCAGAAAAGAGACCCAGTACTTC
NA,TRBJ1-3,TRBV11-2,NA,CPSSLTRTQIGNTIYF,TGTCCCAGCAGCTTAACCCGGACTCAGATTGGAAACACCATATATTTT
NA,TRBJ2-3,TRBV4-1,NA,CASSQGGTGWADTLYF,TGCGCCAGCAGCCAAGGCGGTACAGGCTGGGCAGATACGCTGTATTTT
many,TRBJ1-5,TRBV10-3,NA,CAISESSGGNQPQHF,TGTGCCATCAGTGAGTCATCGGGGGGCAATCAGCCCCAGCATTTT
many,TRBJ1-5,TRBV12-3/TRBV12-4,NA,CASRTQPGLPHF,TGTGCCAGCAGAACTCAACCCGGTCTTCCGCATTTT
NA,TRBJ2-1,TRBV11-2,TRBD2,CASSLMGTSGSGEQFF,TGTGCCAGCAGTTTAATGGGGACTAGCGGGAGTGGTGAGCAGTTCTTC
NA,TRBJ2-7,TRBV6-1,TRBD2,CASRWLAGNYEQYF,TGTGCCAGTAGATGGCTAGCGGGCAACTACGAGCAGTACTTC
NA,TRBJ2-4,TRBV11-2,TRBD2,CASGLTTSGRTKNIQYF,TGTGCCAGCGGCCTCACGACTAGCGGGAGAACCAAAAACATTCAGTACTTC
NA,TRBJ2-7,TRBV29-1,NA,CNWGDISYEQYF,TGCAACTGGGGGGACATTTCCTACGAGCAGTACTTC
few,TRBJ2-1,TRBV20-1,NA,CGARRDDNEQFF,TGCGGTGCTAGAAGGGACGACAATGAGCAGTTCTTC
NA,TRBJ2-1,TRBV6-2/TRBV6-3,NA,CDSSYSKTLWVNEQFF,TGTGACAGCAGTTACTCGAAGACCTTGTGGGTCAATGAGCAGTTCTTC
NA,TRBJ2-7,TRBV11-2,NA,CASSSGIGRTYEQYF,TGTGCCAGCAGCTCGGGAATAGGACGGACCTACGAGCAGTACTTC
NA,TRBJ1-5,TRBV6-2/TRBV6-3,NA,CGSSPTQGGYTQPQYF,TGTGGCAGCAGCCCCACCCAAGGGGGGTACACTCAGCCCCAGTATTTC
many,TRBJ2-3,TRBV28,NA,CASRRDPAVTDTQYF,TGTGCCAGCAGACGAGACCCAGCGGTCACAGATACGCAGTATTTT
NA,TRBJ1-1,TRBV6-1,NA,CARSVKGTGTEVFF,TGTGCCAGAAGTGTTAAGGGAACGGGCACTGAAGTTTTCTTT
NA,TRBJ1-1,TRBV4-1,TRBD1,CASSRQTQGGTEAFF,TGCGCCAGCAGCCGCCAAACCCAGGGGGGCACTGAAGCTTTCTTT
NA,TRBJ2-1,TRBV6-2/TRBV6-3,TRBD2,CAWSYIGGSNEQFF,TGTGCCTGGAGTTACATCGGCGGGAGCAATGAGCAGTTCTTC
many,TRBJ2-2,TRBV6-2/TRBV6-3,TRBD1,CASTKTGGNTGELFF,TGTGCCAGCACCAAGACAGGGGGAAACACCGGGGAGCTGTTTTTT
NA,TRBJ2-1,TRBV6-1,TRBD1,CASSKEGGSYNEQFF,TGTGCCAGCAGTAAAGAAGGGGGCTCCTACAACGAGCAGTTCTTC
NA,TRBJ2-1,TRBV11-1,NA,CASSLLALDEQFF,TGTGCCAGCAGCTTACTTGCGCTGGACGAGCAGTTCTTC
NA,TRBJ2-1,TRBV11-2,NA,CASNFGTGGNEQFF,TGTGCCAGCAACTTCGGGACTGGCGGAAATGAGCAGTTCTTC
NA,TRBJ2-5,TRBV24-1,NA,CSTSDPTPSGIETQYF,TGTTCCACCAGTGATCCAACTCCGTCAGGGATAGAGACCCAGTACTTC
NA,TRBJ2-1,TRBV6-6,NA,CASSYFAGMAATFYNEQFF,TGTGCCAGCAGTTACTTTGCCGGAATGGCGGCTACCTTCTACAATGAGCAGTTCTTC